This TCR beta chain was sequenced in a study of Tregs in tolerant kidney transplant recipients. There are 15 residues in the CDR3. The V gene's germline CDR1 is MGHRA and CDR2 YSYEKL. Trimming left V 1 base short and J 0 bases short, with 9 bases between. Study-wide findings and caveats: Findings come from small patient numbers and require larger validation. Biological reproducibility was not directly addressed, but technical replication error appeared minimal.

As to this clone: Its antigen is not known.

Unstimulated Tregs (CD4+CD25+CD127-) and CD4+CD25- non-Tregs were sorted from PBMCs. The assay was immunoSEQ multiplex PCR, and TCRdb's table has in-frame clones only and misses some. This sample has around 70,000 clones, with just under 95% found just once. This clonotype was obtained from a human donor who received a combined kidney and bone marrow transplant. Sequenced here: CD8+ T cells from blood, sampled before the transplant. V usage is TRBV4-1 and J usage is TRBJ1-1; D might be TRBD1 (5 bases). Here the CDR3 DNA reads TGCGCCAGCAGCCAAGGTCAGGGAATGAACACTGAAGCTTTCTTT. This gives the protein CASSQGQGMNTEAFF.